This TCR beta chain was profiled in a study of blood T cell repertoires in COVID-19. Sequenced by immunoSEQ multiplex PCR; TCRdb stores in-frame clones only, minus some. The sample has about 49,000 clones, around 86% seen once; the top ten hold 5% to 6%. Germline V gene sequence: CDR1 LNHNV, CDR2 YYDKDF (reference sequence). J gave up 3 bases and V 3 bases, and 5 bases lay outside the gene matches. CDR3 length equals 15 residues. The chain couples TRBV15 to TRBJ1-3, with 7 bases aligning to TRBD1. The sequence was obtained from a middle-aged man with active COVID-19. Sequencing was done on a sample of peripheral blood. The CDR3 protein is CATSRDNRGGNTIYF. CDR3 coding DNA: TGTGCCACCAGCAGGGATAACAGGGGTGGAAACACCATATATTTT.